The 10 T cell receptor beta chains below all came from one sample that was sequenced in a study of T-cell reconstitution after alpha-beta-depleted transplantation in children. Preparing the TCRbeta library involved the use of unique molecular identifiers. TCRdb re-analysed the PCR reads in MiXCR, keeping a single row per CDR3 protein. This table holds more than 200,000 distinct CDR3 sequences, roughly 25% found once. The sample consisted of PBMCs, mostly from graft donor cells, taken 360 days after TCRalphabeta/CD19-depleted stem cell transplant. The receptor source for this set is a female patient between 2 and 15 years old who had a stem cell transplant for congenital amegakaryocytic thrombocytopenia, so the T cells may come from the graft donor.

The chain couples TRBV7-8 to TRBJ2-1; D remains unclear. The CDR3 contains 14 residues. Germline V gene lookup returns CDR1 SGHVS and CDR2 FQNEAQ. The V end was cut by 0 bases, the J end by 5 bases, with 8 bases between. This CDR3 reads CASSLALPNNEQFF. CDR3 bases: TGTGCCAGCAGCTTAGCGCTCCCGAACAATGAGCAGTTCTTC.

This clonotype was seen only a few times. J is TRBJ1-4 and V is TRBV28; D gene ambiguous. The CDR3 covers 15 residues. Germline CDR1 and CDR2: MDHEN and SYDVKM. V was pared by 5 bases and J by 0 bases, with 10 bases between. The DNA for the CDR3 is TGTGCCAGCAGTCCCCCCACAGCAACTAATGAAAAACTGTTTTTT. Translating gives CASSPPTATNEKLFF. The whole variable domain, filled in from reference TRBV28 and TRBJ1-4, reads DVKVTQSSRYLVKRTGEKVFLECVQDMDHENMFWYRQDPGLGLRLIYFSYDVKMKEKGDIPEGYSVSREKKERFSLILESASTNQTSMYLCASSPPTATNEKLFFGSGTQLSVL.

This clonotype occurred once. The chain has TRBV10-2 and TRBJ2-5; 9 bases are shared with TRBD1. Germline values: CDR1 WSHSY, CDR2 SAAADI. V shed 6 bases, J shed 0 bases, and the junction held 5 bases outside the gene matches. The CDR3 contains 15 residues. The CDR3 reads CASRGTGTYQETQYF. CDR3 DNA sequence: TGCGCCAGCAGGGGGACAGGGACGTACCAAGAGACCCAGTACTTC.

CDR3 in amino acids: CSARMWETSYNSPLHF. Written as DNA, the CDR3 is TGCAGTGCTAGAATGTGGGAGACCTCCTATAATTCACCCCTCCACTTT. The chain combines TRBV20-1 with TRBJ1-6; unclear D gene. V was shortened by 2 bases and J by 0 bases, with 11 bases between the two germline ends. The CDR3 spans 16 residues. Looked up from germline, CDR1 is DFQATT and CDR2 is SNEGSKA (reference sequence).

The chain carries TRBV19 and TRBJ2-1, with TRBD1 identical over 7 bases. The CDR3 runs 16 residues. Trimming took 4 bases from V and 4 from J; bases not matched to a gene: 10. CDR1 LNHDA and CDR2 SQIVND come from the germline V gene (reference sequence). The CDR3: CASSNQPGQKYNEQFF. CDR3 DNA: TGTGCCAGTAGTAACCAACCGGGACAGAAATACAATGAGCAGTTCTTC.

The sample holds a few counts of this clonotype. The rearrangement links TRBV7-8 to TRBJ2-3; 12 bases match TRBD2. The junction had 3 bases not matched to a gene; V was cut back by 4 bases and J by 7 bases. There are 14 residues in the CDR3. Germline V lookup: CDR1 SGHVS, CDR2 FQNEAQ. CDR3 amino acids: CASSSSGGANTQYF. The CDR3 coding sequence is TGTGCCAGCAGCTCTAGCGGGGGGGCAAATACGCAGTATTTT.

J is TRBJ2-3 and V is TRBV2, with D possibly being TRBD1 (6 bases). In germline, CDR1 is SNHLY, CDR2 FYNNEI. CDR3 length: 14 amino acids. Trimming left V 8 bases short and J 2 bases short, with 14 bases between. The CDR3 loop reads CASLTGIHTDTQYF. Written as DNA, the CDR3 is TGTGCCAGCCTCACAGGGATCCACACAGATACGCAGTATTTT.

The chain recombines TRBV6-1 with TRBJ1-1, with a tentative D call TRBD1 (6 bases). This CDR3 has 14 amino acids. V lost 6 bases, J lost 8 bases, and 19 bases lay in between. CDR1 and CDR2 from the germline V gene are MNHNS and SASEGT. The chain's CDR3 is CASSWDTLRFEAFF. The CDR3 nucleotides are TGTGCCAGCAGCTGGGACACCCTTCGTTTCGAAGCTTTCTTT.

This clonotype was seen more than once but under ten times. The chain is built from TRBV7-2 and TRBJ1-2, with unresolved D. Trimming cost V 0 bases and J 3 bases, with 2 bases left between them. In germline, CDR1 is SGHTA, CDR2 FQGNSA. CDR3 length equals 12 residues. In DNA, the CDR3 is TGTGCCAGCAGCTTAGCGTACTATGGCTACACCTTC. Protein: CASSLAYYGYTF.

This clonotype was counted many times. The genes are TRBV29-1 and TRBJ2-4; 7 positions match TRBD1. Trimming at V came to 7 bases and at J to 8 bases, leaving 5 bases not matched to a gene. Germline CDR1 SQVTM, CDR2 ANQGSEA. The CDR3 covers 11 residues. The CDR3 loop is CSATTGYIQYF. CDR3 DNA: TGCAGCGCTACGACAGGGTACATTCAGTACTTC.